This TCR beta chain was captured in a study of vaccination and CD4 T cells after COVID-19. Study background: The post-COVID samples were taken a median about 15 weeks after diagnosis, anywhere from 35 to 161. Cells were stimulated with overlapping spike peptides from SARS-CoV-2, HCoV-NL63, HCoV-OC43 and HCoV-229E.

Germline-derived CDR1 and CDR2 are SGHTS and YDEGEE. The V and J ends lost 1 base and 7 bases respectively, with 4 bases between them. This CDR3 is 11 amino acids long. Treatment described: roughly ten-day PBMC culture with coronavirus spike peptide pools or control peptides (ViraFEST assay). ViraFEST used peptide pools to expand antigen-specific T cells before TCR sequencing. The Oncomine TCR Beta short-read assay was what sequenced the DNA obtained from cultured CD4+ T cells. Once CD4+ T cells had been cultured, genomic DNA was extracted from them. MiXCR, applied by TCRdb to the PCR reads, yields one record per CDR3 protein. In the table there are fewer than 15,000 distinct CDR3 sequences, approximately 35% of which are singletons. With respect to this clonotype: Antigen specificity is unknown.

This TCR came from a human donor with COVID-19. The chain employs TRBV5-8 and TRBJ2-3; D not certain. The source material was cultured CD4+ T cells from blood. Here the CDR3 reads CASSLLNTQYF. CDR3 sequence (DNA): TGTGCCAGCAGCTTGTTAAATACGCAGTATTTT.